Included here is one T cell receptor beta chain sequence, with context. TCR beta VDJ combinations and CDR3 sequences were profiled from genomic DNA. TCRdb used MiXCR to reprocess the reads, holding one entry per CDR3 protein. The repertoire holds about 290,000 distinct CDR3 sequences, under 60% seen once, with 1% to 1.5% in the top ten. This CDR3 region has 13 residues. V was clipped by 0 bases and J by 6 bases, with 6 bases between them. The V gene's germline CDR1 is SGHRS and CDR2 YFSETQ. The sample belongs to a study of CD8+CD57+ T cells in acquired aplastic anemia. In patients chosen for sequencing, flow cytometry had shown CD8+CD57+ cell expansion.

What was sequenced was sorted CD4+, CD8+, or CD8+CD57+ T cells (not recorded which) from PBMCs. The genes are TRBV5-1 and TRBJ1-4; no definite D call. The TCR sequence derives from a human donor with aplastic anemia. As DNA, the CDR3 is TGCGCCAGCAGCTTGGGGGTAGATGAAAAACTGTTTTTT. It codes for CASSLGVDEKLFF.